This record covers a single T cell receptor beta chain. The antigen is not known. This was a survey-level run. The assay was immunoSEQ multiplex PCR, and TCRdb's table has in-frame clones only and misses some. The table records roughly 25,000 clones, around three quarters of them present only once. This entry comes from a study of STAT5B mutations in CD4+ large granular lymphocyte leukemia. General study points: Compared with healthy controls (2/35), patient top clones favored TRBV06 (8/27).

Germline CDR1 reads MNHEY; CDR2 reads SMNVEV (reference sequence). The CDR3 covers 13 residues. V lost 6 bases to trimming and J lost 6 bases, with 9 bases between them. The TCR comes from a human donor in good health. Sequencing was performed on CD4+ T cells from blood buffy coats. The chain employs TRBV27 and TRBJ1-6; the D is unclear. The CDR3 protein is CASRRTRNSPLHF. The CDR3 DNA follows: TGTGCCAGCAGGAGGACCCGTAATTCACCCCTCCACTTT.